This T cell receptor (beta chain) was captured by sequencing in a study of cytomegalovirus exposure and HLA in healthy donors. The germline gives CDR1 LNHNV, CDR2 YYDKDF (reference sequence). V lost 0 bases, J lost 5 bases, and 3 bases stayed unmatched. CDR3 size: 14 residues. PCR was performed using 60 Vbeta and 13 Jbeta primers. The method was immunoSEQ multiplex PCR; TCRdb's version includes in-frame clones alone and lacks a portion of them. The sample has over 130,000 clones; about 84% are singletons. Of note for this clone: Its antigen is undetermined.

The study's findings and limits: In a later analysis, TCR association rates varied by HLA locus: DRB1 most, HLA-C fewest.

The material sequenced was PBMCs. This clonotype originated in a man between 45 and 60 years old in good health and CMV-seronegative. The chain has TRBV15 and TRBJ2-5; 7 bases fit TRBD1. In DNA form, the CDR3 reads TGTGCCACCAGCAGAGAAGGGGGCCTGGAGACCCAGTACTTC. This sequence encodes CATSREGGLETQYF.